The 13 T cell receptor beta chains below all came from one sample that was sequenced in a study of cytomegalovirus exposure and HLA in healthy donors. The study ran its PCR with 60 Vbeta and 13 Jbeta primers. Clones were read by immunoSEQ multiplex PCR, and TCRdb kept only the in-frame ones, dropping some. The sample includes over 150,000 clones, around 85% of them seen just once. The sample consisted of PBMCs. Source of these receptors: a human donor in good health.

This chain connects TRBV9 to TRBJ2-3, with D tentatively TRBD2 (5 bases). The CDR3 contains 15 residues. Trimming pared 2 bases from V and 0 bases from J, leaving 10 bases between. CDR1 is SGDLS, CDR2 YYNGEE, per germline. CDR3 nucleotides: TGTGCCAGCAGCGTGGAGCTAGCTAGCACAGATACGCAGTATTTT. It yields the protein CASSVELASTDTQYF.

The V gene is TRBV7-6, the J gene TRBJ2-1; possible D gene TRBD1, 6 bases. Trimming stripped 5 bases from V and 4 bases from J, with 9 bases between. Germline V gene lookup returns CDR1 SGHVS and CDR2 FNYEAQ. CDR3 size: 13 residues. CDR3 sequence (DNA): TGTGCCAGCAGCCCCGACAGGTACAATGAGCAGTTCTTC. The encoded protein is CASSPDRYNEQFF.

For this clone: The junction differs from germline at one of its ends, possibly a read error. This chain uses TRBV7-8 with TRBJ2-1, with D unclear. Germline V gene data show CDR1 as SGHVS and CDR2 as FQNEAQ. The CDR3 spans 12 residues. In DNA form, the CDR3 reads TGTGCCAGCAGCCCCTTAGACAAGGAGCAGTTCTTC. It specifies CASSPLDKEQFF.

Of note for this clone: The sample contains more than one DNA sequence encoding this CDR3. This sequence joins TRBV4-3 and TRBJ2-1, with 9 nucleotides matching TRBD2. Germline V gene lookup returns CDR1 LGHNA and CDR2 YSLEER. The CDR3 totals 15 residues. Trimming at V came to 0 bases and at J to 4 bases, leaving 1 base not matched to a gene. The CDR3 protein is CASSQDTSGYNEQFF. CDR3 nucleotides: TGCGCCAGCAGCCAAGACACTAGCGGGTACAATGAGCAGTTCTTC.

This chain links TRBV25-1 with TRBJ2-4; a possible D gene is TRBD1 (6 bases). Germline loops: CDR1 MGHDK, CDR2 SYGVNS. The CDR3 is 15 residues long. V was clipped by 4 bases and J by 1 base, with 11 bases between them. The CDR3 sequence is CASSGNRAAKNIQYF. The CDR3 nucleotides read TGTGCCAGCAGTGGTAACAGGGCCGCCAAAAACATTCAGTACTTC. Based on the CDR3 plus reference TRBV25-1 and TRBJ2-4, the full variable domain is EADIYQTPRYLVIGTGKKITLECSQTMGHDKMYWYQQDPGMELHLIHYSYGVNSTEKGDLSSESTVSRIRTEHFPLTLESARPSHTSQYLCASSGNRAAKNIQYFGAGTRLSVL.

The chain couples TRBV7-2 to TRBJ1-2; 7 nucleotides match TRBD1. The CDR3 length is 14 residues. With 1 base clipped from V and 3 bases from J, the junction kept 2 bases outside the gene matches. Germline V gene data show CDR1 as SGHTA and CDR2 as FQGNSA. The CDR3 DNA sequence: TGTGCCAGCAGCTTAGAAGGGACAGACTATGGCTACACCTTC. Protein sequence: CASSLEGTDYGYTF. The full variable domain, completed using reference TRBV7-2 and TRBJ1-2, is GAGVSQSPSNKVTEKGKDVELRCDPISGHTALYWYRQSLGQGLEFLIYFQGNSAPDKSGLPSDRFSAERTGGSVSTLTIQRTQQEDSAVYLCASSLEGTDYGYTFGSGTRLTVV.

V usage is TRBV4-3 and J usage is TRBJ1-3, with 7 bases aligning to TRBD1. Germline CDR1 and CDR2: LGHNA and YSLEER. CDR3 length: 16 residues. The trim removed 0 bases at V and 3 bases at J, leaving 5 bases unmatched. CDR3 sequence (DNA): TGCGCCAGCAGCCAAGACCCGACAGGGATTGGAAACACCATATATTTT. This gives the protein CASSQDPTGIGNTIYF.

The V and J genes are TRBV19 and TRBJ2-3; a weak D match, TRBD1 (6 bases). V lost 1 base to trimming and J lost 2 bases, with 10 bases between them. The CDR3 covers 15 residues. In germline, CDR1 is LNHDA, CDR2 SQIVND (reference sequence). The CDR3 here is CASSIGAGDTDTQYF. In nucleotides, the CDR3 is TGTGCCAGTAGTATAGGGGCAGGGGACACAGATACGCAGTATTTT.

The chain combines TRBV7-9 with TRBJ2-3, with TRBD1 identical over 7 bases. J gave up 0 bases and V 5 bases, and 14 bases lay outside the gene matches. The length of the CDR3 is 18 residues. Germline V gives CDR1 SEHNR, CDR2 FQNEAQ (reference sequence). CDR3 sequence reads: CASSPRMGQLTSTDTQYF. CDR3 coding DNA: TGTGCCAGCAGCCCTAGGATGGGACAGCTAACTAGCACAGATACGCAGTATTTT.

The chain joins TRBV2 to TRBJ2-1; D unclear. This CDR3 spans 13 amino acids. CDR1 and CDR2 from the germline V gene are SNHLY and FYNNEI. V gave up 4 bases and J gave up 8 bases, with 12 bases separating them. CDR3 region: CASSVKWSDEQFF. The CDR3 bases are TGTGCCAGCAGTGTAAAGTGGAGCGATGAGCAGTTCTTC. The full variable domain, its missing parts supplied by reference TRBV2 and TRBJ2-1, is EPEVTQTPSHQVTQMGQEVILRCVPISNHLYFYWYRQILGQKVEFLVSFYNNEISEKSEIFDDQFSVERPDGSNFTLKIRSTKLEDSAMYFCASSVKWSDEQFFGPGTRLTVL.

The chain has TRBV28 and TRBJ2-6; 7 nucleotides line up with TRBD2. This CDR3 has 19 amino acids. Germline lookup yields CDR1 MDHEN and CDR2 SYDVKM. V lost 5 bases to trimming and J lost 0 bases; unmatched junction nucleotides: 13. The CDR3 nucleotides read TGTGCCAGCAGTCCCTCTTGGGGGGGGGTTACCTCTGGGGCCAACGTCCTGACTTTC. Encoded protein: CASSPSWGGVTSGANVLTF.

The chain carries TRBV6-5 and TRBJ1-2, with TRBD1 matching 9 bases. Germline-derived CDR1 and CDR2 are MNHEY and SVGAGI. The CDR3 spans 13 residues. The trim removed 6 bases at V and 2 bases at J, leaving 1 base unmatched. In nucleotides, the CDR3 is TGTGCCAGCAGGGGGACAGGGAACTATGGCTACACCTTC. Residues: CASRGTGNYGYTF.

This clone was observed a few times. This rearrangement joins TRBV11-2 to TRBJ2-7; no reliable D call. The CDR3 is 13 amino acids. Trimming took off 2 bases at V and 4 bases at J, with 9 bases between the two ends. Germline V CDR1 and CDR2: SGHAT, FQNNGV. The CDR3 protein is CASSLFTAYEQYF. CDR3 DNA sequence: TGTGCCAGCAGCTTATTTACTGCGTACGAGCAGTACTTC.